Below, one T cell receptor (beta chain) is given with its context. Method: immunoSEQ multiplex PCR; TCRdb's copy keeps in-frame clones and lacks some. Of 95,000 to 150,000 clones in the sample, 80% were seen once. The record originates from a study of blood T cell repertoires in COVID-19. This CDR3 comprises 16 residues. In germline, CDR1 is LGHNA, CDR2 YSLEER. The V gene end was trimmed by 0 bases and the J gene end by 5 bases; junction bases not matched to a gene: 7. The rearrangement joins TRBV4-3 to TRBJ2-5, with 9 bases identical to TRBD2. The source is a man aged 60 to 75 with active or convalescent COVID-19. Sequencing was performed on peripheral blood. The chain's CDR3 is CASSQEGGRADETQYF. CDR3 coding DNA: TGCGCCAGCAGCCAAGAGGGCGGGAGGGCAGACGAGACCCAGTACTTC.